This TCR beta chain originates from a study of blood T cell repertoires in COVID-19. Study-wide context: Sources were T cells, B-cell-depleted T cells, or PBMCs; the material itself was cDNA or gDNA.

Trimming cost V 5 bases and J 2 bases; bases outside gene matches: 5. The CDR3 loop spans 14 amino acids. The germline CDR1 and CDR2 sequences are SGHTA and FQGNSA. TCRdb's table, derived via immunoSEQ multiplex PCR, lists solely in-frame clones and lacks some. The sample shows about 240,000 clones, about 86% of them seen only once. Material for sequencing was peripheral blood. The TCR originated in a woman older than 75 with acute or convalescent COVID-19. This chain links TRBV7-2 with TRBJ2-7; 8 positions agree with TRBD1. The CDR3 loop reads CASSLDRATYEQYF. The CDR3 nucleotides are TGTGCCAGCAGCCTGGACAGGGCTACCTACGAGCAGTACTTC.